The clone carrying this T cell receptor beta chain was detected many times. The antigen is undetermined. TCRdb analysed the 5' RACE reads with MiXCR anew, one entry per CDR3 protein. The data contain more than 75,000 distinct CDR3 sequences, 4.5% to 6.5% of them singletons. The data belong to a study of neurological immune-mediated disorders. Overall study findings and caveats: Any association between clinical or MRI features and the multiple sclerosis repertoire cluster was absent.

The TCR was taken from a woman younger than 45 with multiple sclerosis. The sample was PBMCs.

The CDR3 reads CASSPGYTRNNQPQHF. The CDR3 DNA follows: TGCGCCAGCAGCCCGGGTTACACGCGGAACAATCAGCCCCAGCATTTT. The V gene is TRBV5-1, the J gene TRBJ1-5; D is uncertain. Trimming removed 4 bases at V and 3 bases at J, with 17 bases between. CDR3 length equals 16 residues. Germline V lookup: CDR1 SGHRS, CDR2 YFSETQ.